This T cell receptor (beta chain) was captured by sequencing in a study of early T cells in non-severe SARS-CoV-2 infection. Whole-study findings and limits: VDJdb-based matching was biased toward anti-spike CD8 responses and missed private and CD4 specificities.

On this clonotype itself: Its antigen is as yet unknown.

MiXCR was run by TCRdb on the 5' RACE reads, yielding one entry per CDR3 protein. The table records around 63,000 distinct CDR3 sequences, roughly 13% of them present only once. Germline loops: CDR1 LGHDT, CDR2 YNNKEL (reference sequence). The V end lost 4 bases, the J end lost 1 base, and 12 bases lay between the germline ends. The CDR3 sequence is 15 residues long. The clonotype comes from an adult who was a healthcare worker with PCR-confirmed SARS-CoV-2 infection or an uninfected control (not recorded which). Specimen: whole blood. The chain is built from TRBV3-1 and TRBJ2-3; D ambiguous. The CDR3 spells CASSPSLHGTDTQYF. Written as DNA, the CDR3 is TGTGCCAGCAGCCCCTCCCTTCACGGCACAGATACGCAGTATTTT.